Listed here is a single T cell receptor (beta chain). Antigen specificity is unknown. This sample is drawn from a study of CD8 T cells in ankylosing spondylitis. General observations from the study: Seven to nine highly homologous variants made up a TCR beta motif, and this motif appeared characteristic of ankylosing spondylitis blood. According to the report, clones linked to the disease were significantly enriched in matched synovial fluid samples taken from ankylosing spondylitis patients.

Germline trimming cut 6 bases from V and 5 bases from J; bases unmatched to any gene: 6. Germline-derived CDR1 and CDR2 are DFQATT and SNEGSKA (reference sequence). This CDR3 comprises 12 residues. Scientists made TCR beta libraries using quantitative 5'-RACE with molecular barcodes. TCRdb reanalysed the 5' RACE reads using MiXCR and keeps one entry per CDR3 protein. The sample contains over 30,000 distinct CDR3 sequences, approximately 10% of which appear only once. The sequenced sample consisted of synovial fluid, either unsorted or a sorted T cell fraction (not recorded which). The sequence derives from a male donor with ankylosing spondylitis. V is TRBV20-1 and J is TRBJ2-5, with 7 bases matching TRBD2. CDR3: CSARPGGETQYF. The CDR3 DNA follows: TGCAGTGCCAGACCCGGGGGGGAGACCCAGTACTTC.